This entry lists 32 T cell receptor beta chains sequenced from one sample in a study of cytomegalovirus exposure and HLA in healthy donors. Both 60 Vbeta primers and 13 Jbeta primers went into the PCR. Method: immunoSEQ multiplex PCR; TCRdb's copy keeps in-frame clones and lacks some. The table has approximately 160,000 clones, 84% seen once. Sequences were obtained from PBMCs. These receptor sequences come from a boy between 2 and 15 years old in good health and CMV-seronegative.

V is TRBV6-1 and J is TRBJ1-1; 7 bases are shared with TRBD1. Trimming cost V 4 bases and J 3 bases; bases outside gene matches: 5. The V gene's germline CDR1 is MNHNS and CDR2 SASEGT. The CDR3 contains 14 residues. This chain's CDR3 is CASSGDSMDTEAFF. CDR3 nucleotides: TGTGCCAGCAGTGGGGACAGTATGGACACTGAAGCTTTCTTT.

Comments on this clone: The same CDR3 arises from other DNA sequences in this sample as well. The chain employs TRBV5-1 and TRBJ2-5, with TRBD2 identical over 13 bases. There are 17 residues in the CDR3. CDR1 SGHRS and CDR2 YFSETQ come from the germline V gene. The trim removed 4 bases at V and 3 bases at J, leaving 9 bases unmatched. The CDR3, as DNA: TGCGCCAGCAGCACCTTCCCACTAGCGGGAGGGGAAGAGACCCAGTACTTC. Encoded protein: CASSTFPLAGGEETQYF. The complete variable domain, with remaining parts taken from reference TRBV5-1 and TRBJ2-5, reads KAGVTQTPRYLIKTRGQQVTLSCSPISGHRSVSWYQQTPGQGLQFLFEYFSETQRNKGNFPGRFSGRQFSNSRSEMNVSTLELGDSALYLCASSTFPLAGGEETQYFGPGTRLLVL.

The rearrangement uses TRBV5-6 and TRBJ1-1; TRBD1 agrees at 9 bases. This CDR3 has 15 residues. The germline V gene encodes CDR1 SGHDT and CDR2 YYEEEE. J gave up 1 base and V 4 bases, and 5 bases lay outside the gene matches. The CDR3 protein is CASSNMDRGNTEAFF. In DNA form, the CDR3 reads TGTGCCAGCAGCAATATGGACAGGGGGAACACTGAAGCTTTCTTT.

V is TRBV19 and J is TRBJ2-7; tentatively, D is TRBD2 (6 bases). CDR3 length: 15 residues. V was trimmed by 3 bases and J by 2 bases, leaving 14 bases between them. The germline gives CDR1 LNHDA, CDR2 SQIVND (reference sequence). The CDR3 region is CASSIGAGQTYEQYF. Here the CDR3 DNA reads TGTGCCAGTAGTATTGGAGCGGGTCAAACCTACGAGCAGTACTTC.

The CDR3 DNA reads TGTGCCAGCAGCTCACACACAGGGCACTATGGCTACACCTTC. This codes for CASSSHTGHYGYTF. The chain is built from TRBV7-9 and TRBJ1-2, with a tentative D call TRBD1 (6 bases). From germline, CDR1 is SEHNR and CDR2 FQNEAQ (reference sequence). This CDR3 spans 14 amino acids. Trimming shortened V by 4 bases and J by 3 bases, and 12 bases separated the two germline ends.

This chain connects TRBV6-4 to TRBJ2-6, with D possibly TRBD1 on 5 matching bases. CDR3 length equals 17 residues. The germline CDR1 and CDR2 sequences are MRHNA and SNTAGT. V lost 0 bases and J lost 2, with 11 bases in between. The CDR3 loop reads CASSDSGVGAGANVLTF. Written as DNA, the CDR3 is TGTGCCAGCAGTGACTCTGGGGTAGGGGCTGGGGCCAACGTCCTGACTTTC.

This clone was counted a single time. The V gene is TRBV5-1, the J gene TRBJ2-3; 7 bases line up with TRBD1. CDR3 length: 15 residues. Germline trimming cut 3 bases from V and 3 bases from J; bases unmatched to any gene: 7. The germline V gene encodes CDR1 SGHRS and CDR2 YFSETQ. The chain's CDR3 is CASSYDRVVTDTQYF. The CDR3 DNA reads TGCGCCAGCAGCTACGACAGGGTAGTGACAGATACGCAGTATTTT. Drawing the rest from reference TRBV5-1 and TRBJ2-3, the complete variable domain is KAGVTQTPRYLIKTRGQQVTLSCSPISGHRSVSWYQQTPGQGLQFLFEYFSETQRNKGNFPGRFSGRQFSNSRSEMNVSTLELGDSALYLCASSYDRVVTDTQYFGPGTRLTVL.

The V call is TRBV7-3, the J call TRBJ2-1; 8 positions match TRBD2. Germline values: CDR1 SGHTA, CDR2 FQGTGA. The CDR3 length is 18 residues. V dropped 2 bases and J dropped 8; count of bases not matched to a gene: 17. CDR3 bases: TGTGCCAGCAGCTTAGTTGGGGGAGCGGGAGTGAGTTGGGATGAGCAGTTCTTC. Residues: CASSLVGGAGVSWDEQFF.

CDR3 DNA: TGTGCCAGCAGTTACTCGACTAGCGGGAGCTACGAGCAGTACTTC. Translation: CASSYSTSGSYEQYF. This chain joins TRBV6-5 and TRBJ2-5, with 12 bases that match TRBD2. The DNA end is more similar to TRBJ2-7, so the J call may be wrong. Looked up from germline, CDR1 is MNHEY and CDR2 is SVGAGI. The CDR3 contains 15 residues.

The rearrangement joins TRBV10-1 to TRBJ2-7, with TRBD2 matching over 10 bases. V lost 7 bases to trimming and J lost 6 bases; unmatched junction nucleotides: 9. The CDR3 is made up of 14 amino acids. Germline CDR1 and CDR2: WNHNN and SYGVQD (reference sequence). This CDR3 is CASKPSGSGSEQYF. The CDR3 DNA sequence: TGCGCCAGCAAGCCTAGCGGGAGTGGCTCCGAGCAGTACTTC.

This chain uses TRBV29-1 with TRBJ1-2; the D gene is possibly TRBD1 (6 bases). Trimming pared 6 bases from V and 2 bases from J, leaving 16 bases between. From germline, CDR1 is SQVTM and CDR2 ANQGSEA. The CDR3 totals 14 residues. The CDR3 region has the DNA TGCAGCGTCAGCAACCCACAGGGAAACTATGGCTACACCTTC. Protein sequence: CSVSNPQGNYGYTF.

The chain recombines TRBV7-9 with TRBJ2-1; 7 positions agree with TRBD2. V trimming: 5 bases; J trimming: 12 bases; junction bases outside the gene matches: 10. This CDR3 has 13 residues. Germline V CDR1 and CDR2: SEHNR, FQNEAQ (reference sequence). This CDR3 reads CASSPWGGGGQFF. The CDR3 DNA is TGTGCCAGCAGCCCATGGGGGGGTGGAGGGCAGTTCTTC.

The chain has TRBV5-1 and TRBJ2-7, with D perhaps TRBD2 (6 bases). The length of the CDR3 is 16 residues. Trimming removed 3 bases from V and 5 bases from J, with 21 bases in between. Germline CDR1 and CDR2: SGHRS and YFSETQ. CDR3 protein: CASSSYPGLVEDEQYF. The CDR3 bases are TGCGCCAGCAGCTCCTACCCGGGACTGGTGGAGGACGAGCAGTACTTC.

The CDR3 here is CASSPGTGNAYGYTF. In DNA form, the CDR3 reads TGTGCCAGCTCACCAGGGACAGGGAATGCCTATGGCTACACCTTC. The V gene is TRBV18, the J gene TRBJ1-2; 9 bases match TRBD1. V lost 2 bases to trimming and J lost 4 bases; unmatched junction nucleotides: 5. CDR1 KGHSH and CDR2 LQKENI come from the germline V gene. CDR3 length: 15 residues. The variable domain in full, with the rest retrieved from reference TRBV18 and TRBJ1-2, is NAGVMQNPRHLVRRRGQEARLRCSPMKGHSHVYWYRQLPEEGLKFMVYLQKENIIDESGMPKERFSAEFPKEGPSILRIQQVVRGDSAAYFCASSPGTGNAYGYTFGSGTRLTVV.

The rearrangement uses TRBV28 and TRBJ2-2, with D unclear. This CDR3 has 14 residues. The V gene lost 5 bases and the J gene lost 1 base, with 8 bases spanning the gap. Germline loops: CDR1 MDHEN, CDR2 SYDVKM. CDR3 coding DNA: TGTGCCAGCAGTGAGCACAGGAACACCGGGGAGCTGTTTTTT. Translated: CASSEHRNTGELFF.

The chain combines TRBV5-1 with TRBJ2-1; TRBD2 matches at 14 bases. V shed 4 bases, J shed 2 bases, and the junction held 8 bases outside the gene matches. Germline V CDR1 and CDR2: SGHRS, YFSETQ. The CDR3 spans 18 residues. CDR3 nucleotide sequence: TGCGCCAGCAGCGCAGGGACTAGCGGGAGTCCCACCTACAATGAGCAGTTCTTC. This encodes CASSAGTSGSPTYNEQFF.

CDR3 protein: CASSLYLQGYTGELFF. The CDR3 nucleotides read TGTGCCAGCAGTTTATATTTACAGGGCTACACCGGGGAGCTGTTTTTT. V gene TRBV27 combines with J gene TRBJ2-2; tentative D call: TRBD1 (6 bases). V was trimmed by 1 base and J by 3 bases, leaving 12 bases between them. Looked up from germline, CDR1 is MNHEY and CDR2 is SMNVEV (reference sequence). The CDR3 length is 16 residues.

Comments on this clone: Other DNA sequences in the sample encode the same CDR3. V and J are TRBV7-2 and TRBJ1-1; tentative D call: TRBD1 (5 bases). CDR3 size: 16 residues. V was shortened by 5 bases and J by 4 bases, with 20 bases between the two germline ends. From germline, CDR1 is SGHTA and CDR2 FQGNSA. CDR3 sequence: CASSLLPIDSRTEAFF. CDR3 nucleotide sequence: TGTGCCAGCAGCCTACTGCCGATTGACAGTCGCACTGAAGCTTTCTTT.

This chain links TRBV7-9 with TRBJ1-2; tentative D call: TRBD1 (6 bases). Germline loops: CDR1 SEHNR, CDR2 FQNEAQ (reference sequence). The CDR3 runs to 16 residues. V lost 5 bases, J lost 2 bases, and 18 bases lay in between. The CDR3 nucleotides are TGTGCCAGCAGCACGGGACAAGGGATTCGAAACTATGGCTACACCTTC. Its protein is CASSTGQGIRNYGYTF. The variable domain in full, completed from reference TRBV7-9 and TRBJ1-2, reads DTGVSQNPRHKITKRGQNVTFRCDPISEHNRLYWYRQTLGQGPEFLTYFQNEAQLEKSRLLSDRFSAERPKGSFSTLEIQRTEQGDSAMYLCASSTGQGIRNYGYTFGSGTRLTVV.

The V and J genes are TRBV2 and TRBJ2-1, with TRBD2 identical over 9 bases. Looked up from germline, CDR1 is SNHLY and CDR2 is FYNNEI. The CDR3 is 16 amino acids. J lost 6 bases, V lost 6 bases, and 12 bases had no gene match. The CDR3 DNA reads TGTGCCAGCAGCTACATTAGCGGGAGACGAAGCAATGAGCAGTTCTTC. The encoded protein is CASSYISGRRSNEQFF.

The rearrangement links TRBV5-8 to TRBJ2-3; TRBD2 matches 9 bases. There are 18 residues in the CDR3. J lost 3 bases, V lost 4 bases, and 15 bases had no gene match. The germline gives CDR1 SGHTS, CDR2 YDEGEE. CDR3 sequence reads: CASSREGISGRITDTQYF. The CDR3 bases are TGTGCCAGCAGCAGGGAGGGTATAAGCGGGAGGATTACAGATACGCAGTATTTT.

V and J are TRBV6-5 and TRBJ1-3; possible D gene TRBD1, 6 bases. The CDR3 covers 14 residues. Germline V gives CDR1 MNHEY, CDR2 SVGAGI. The V end was cut by 6 bases, the J end by 1 base, with 10 bases between. CDR3 sequence (DNA): TGTGCCAGCAGAGATCAGGGGTCTGGAAACACCATATATTTT. This sequence encodes CASRDQGSGNTIYF.

The chain recombines TRBV5-5 with TRBJ2-2, with D unclear. Germline V gene data show CDR1 as SGHKS and CDR2 as YYEKEE (reference sequence). This CDR3 has 13 amino acids. The ends were cut back, 7 bases at V and 0 bases at J, with 7 bases in the middle. The CDR3 region is CASGQANTGELFF. CDR3 DNA sequence: TGTGCCAGCGGCCAGGCGAACACCGGGGAGCTGTTTTTT.

V gene TRBV6-5 combines with J gene TRBJ2-3; TRBD2 matches at 8 bases. The germline V gene encodes CDR1 MNHEY and CDR2 SVGAGI. V was clipped by 6 bases and J by 5 bases; unmatched bases: 7. This CDR3 spans 14 amino acids. CDR3 region: CASRQAGVQDTQYF. The CDR3, as DNA: TGTGCCAGCAGGCAAGCGGGAGTACAAGATACGCAGTATTTT.

This clone occurred a few times. The J gene is TRBJ2-6, the V gene TRBV4-2; TRBD1 agrees at 9 bases. Trimming cost V 3 bases and J 0 bases; bases outside gene matches: 6. The CDR3 contains 18 residues. Per the germline V gene, CDR1 is LGHNA and CDR2 is YNFKEQ. CDR3 sequence: CASSHRQGGPSGANVLTF. The CDR3 DNA follows: TGTGCCAGCAGCCACCGACAGGGGGGTCCCTCTGGGGCCAACGTCCTGACTTTC.

The V call is TRBV2, the J call TRBJ2-5; no clear D. Trimming cost V 4 bases and J 2 bases, with 8 bases left between them. This CDR3 comprises 13 residues. Germline V CDR1 and CDR2: SNHLY, FYNNEI. The CDR3 DNA reads TGTGCCAGCAGTGTCACCAGACAAGAGACCCAGTACTTC. Protein product: CASSVTRQETQYF. The variable domain in full, completed from reference TRBV2 and TRBJ2-5, reads EPEVTQTPSHQVTQMGQEVILRCVPISNHLYFYWYRQILGQKVEFLVSFYNNEISEKSEIFDDQFSVERPDGSNFTLKIRSTKLEDSAMYFCASSVTRQETQYFGPGTRLLVL.

V and J are TRBV7-6 and TRBJ2-1; D might be TRBD1 (6 bases). The CDR3 loop spans 16 amino acids. Germline lookup yields CDR1 SGHVS and CDR2 FNYEAQ. The V and J ends lost 5 bases and 4 bases respectively, with 18 bases between them. CDR3 residues: CASSPNRVSPYNEQFF. The CDR3, as DNA: TGTGCCAGCAGCCCTAACAGGGTATCCCCTTACAATGAGCAGTTCTTC.

The CDR3 region has the DNA TGTGCCAGTAGAAACTGGACAGGCACCGGGGAGCTGTTTTTT. Translated, it gives CASRNWTGTGELFF. This chain connects TRBV19 to TRBJ2-2, with 7 nucleotides matching TRBD1. V trimming: 6 bases; J trimming: 4 bases; junction bases outside the gene matches: 5. This CDR3 has 14 amino acids. Germline lookup yields CDR1 LNHDA and CDR2 SQIVND (reference sequence).

The chain links TRBV6-1 to TRBJ2-7; D may be TRBD2 (5 bases). V was clipped by 6 bases and J by 1 base, with 10 bases between them. The length of the CDR3 is 13 residues. Germline V lookup: CDR1 MNHNS, CDR2 SASEGT. The CDR3 sequence is CASSDWESYEQYF. CDR3 coding DNA: TGTGCCAGCAGCGACTGGGAGTCCTACGAGCAGTACTTC.

This clone was counted a few times. The chain is built from TRBV29-1 and TRBJ2-7; 7 bases line up with TRBD2. The CDR3 covers 14 residues. V lost 2 bases and J lost 4; bases outside the gene matches: 8. Germline V gives CDR1 SQVTM, CDR2 ANQGSEA. CDR3 sequence (DNA): TGCAGCGTTGAATTGGCGGGAGCTATTTACGAGCAGTACTTC. It yields the protein CSVELAGAIYEQYF.

This chain uses TRBV30 with TRBJ1-1; perhaps TRBD1 as D (6 bases). The length of the CDR3 is 13 residues. Germline CDR1 is GTSNPN and CDR2 is SVGIG (reference sequence). The V end lost 5 bases, the J end lost 0 bases, and 10 bases lay between the germline ends. The CDR3 is CAWGRTVNTEAFF. CDR3 sequence (DNA): TGTGCCTGGGGACGGACAGTGAACACTGAAGCTTTCTTT.

The rearrangement links TRBV6-5 to TRBJ1-1; 7 nucleotides agree with TRBD1. The CDR3 extends over 15 amino acids. The junction had 3 bases not matched to a gene; V was cut back by 2 bases and J by 0 bases. Germline lookup yields CDR1 MNHEY and CDR2 SVGAGI. CDR3 nucleotides: TGTGCCAGCAGTTACGAGGGACAGTTGAACACTGAAGCTTTCTTT. Its protein is CASSYEGQLNTEAFF.